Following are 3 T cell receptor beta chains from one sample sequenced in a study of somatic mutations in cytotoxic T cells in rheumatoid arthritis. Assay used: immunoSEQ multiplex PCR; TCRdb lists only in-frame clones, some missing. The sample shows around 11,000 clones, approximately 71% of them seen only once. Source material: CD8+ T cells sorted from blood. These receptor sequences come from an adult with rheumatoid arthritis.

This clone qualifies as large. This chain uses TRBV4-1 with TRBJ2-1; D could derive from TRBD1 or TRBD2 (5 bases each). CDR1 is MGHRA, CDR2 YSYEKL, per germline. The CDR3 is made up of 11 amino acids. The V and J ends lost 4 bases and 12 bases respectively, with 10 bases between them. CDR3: CASSPGLGQFF. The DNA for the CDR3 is TGCGCCAGCAGCCCGGGGCTTGGGCAGTTCTTC.

The CDR3 sequence: CASSHGLYAGELFF. The CDR3 DNA follows: TGCGCCAGCAGCCATGGCCTATATGCCGGGGAGCTGTTTTTT. The J gene is TRBJ2-2, the V gene TRBV4-3; D is unclear. Germline values: CDR1 LGHNA, CDR2 YSLEER. V was cut by 3 bases and J by 6 bases, with 11 bases left in between. This CDR3 contains 14 residues.

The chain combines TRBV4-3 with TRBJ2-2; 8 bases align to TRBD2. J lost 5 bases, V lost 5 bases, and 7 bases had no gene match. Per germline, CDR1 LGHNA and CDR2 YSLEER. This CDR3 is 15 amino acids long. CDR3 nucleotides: TGCGCCAGCAGCTCAAGAGGCGGGGGGACCGGGGAGCTGTTTTTT. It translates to CASSSRGGGTGELFF.